This entry describes one T cell receptor (beta chain). The CDR3 is made up of 15 amino acids. Germline V gene lookup returns CDR1 SGHTA and CDR2 FQGNSA. Unmatched junction bases numbered 10, after V lost 6 bases and J lost 4 bases. As originally analysed: How many nucleated cells were present was estimated from reference gene primer amplification. Profiling relied on immunoSEQ multiplex PCR, and the TCRdb table lists in-frame clones only, not all of them. D and trimming were read from the DNA, whereas the V and J calls and clone size are those reported in that table. In the table there are more than 95,000 clones, roughly 80% of which are singletons. The sample belongs to a study of blood T cell repertoires in COVID-19. Study context: The origin of the acute and convalescent COVID-19 samples was the United States, Italy and Spain. T cells, B-cell-depleted T cells, or PBMCs supplied cDNA or gDNA.

The source is a human donor in a cohort sampled during active COVID-19. Sequences were obtained from peripheral blood. The rearrangement uses TRBV7-2 and TRBJ2-7; 9 bases line up with TRBD1. The CDR3 DNA reads as TGTGCCAGCAGGCGACCCGGGACAGGGAAATACGAGCAGTACTTC. Translated, it gives CASRRPGTGKYEQYF. The full variable domain, with the rest looked up from reference TRBV7-2 and TRBJ2-7, is GAGVSQSPSNKVTEKGKDVELRCDPISGHTALYWYRQSLGQGLEFLIYFQGNSAPDKSGLPSDRFSAERTGGSVSTLTIQRTQQEDSAVYLCASRRPGTGKYEQYFGPGTRLTVT.